The text below deals with one T cell receptor beta chain. This clonotype was observed many times. Its recognized antigen is unknown. Base quality data are lacking; no much larger clone is found one base away. This specimen belongs to a study of T cells after yellow fever vaccination (dated by TCRdb to about 2019). With regard to the full study: The SMART-Seq v4 Ultra Low Input RNA kit was used to prepare libraries from fractions with low cell numbers. Bulk PBMC replicates and cell subsets were isolated from blood drawn at multiple timepoints before and after both primary and secondary immunization. Two healthy male donors, one aged 18 to 29 and one aged 30 to 40 years, were included in the cohort. To track T-cell clones before and after primary and booster YFV17D yellow fever vaccination, bulk TCR alpha and beta repertoires were sequenced longitudinally.

Findings and caveats that apply to the study as a whole: Compared with the primary T-cell response, the secondary T-cell response was faster but weaker, reaching its peak on day 5 rather than on day 15. Computational filtering was needed because FACS-sorted repertoires could contain abundant contaminating clonotypes from the bulk population. A small share of clonotypes was detected in both CD4 and CD8 compartments, with the overlap likely arising from convergent recombination. Most clones expanded after primary vaccination were re-detected after the booster (almost 97% of CD4 and about 88% of CD8), suggesting broad memory maintenance. Because only a couple of donors were included in the study, the extent to which the findings can be generalized is limited.

Synthesis of TCR cDNA relied on 5'RACE template switching, a step that introduced a universal primer site along with unique molecular identifiers. Priming of cDNA synthesis was performed from both the TCR alpha and TCR beta constant segments. Libraries were amplified in two PCR steps, with sample barcodes and sequencing adapters added in the second step. Sequencing of libraries was performed on Illumina HiSeq 2500 (2x100 bp) or NovaSeq (2x150 bp). Under the source paper's analysis protocol: MIGEC was used to demultiplex reads and collapse the reads into UMI consensus sequences, and MiXCR was used for V(D)J alignment. Clonotypes responding to the vaccine were identified with edgeR on replicate PBMC samples, with the criteria of FDR below 0.01 and a log2 fold change above 5 up to day 15. CD4 or CD8 identity was assigned to each bulk clonotype according to whether the clonotype was present at higher abundance in the sequenced CD4 repertoire or the sequenced CD8 repertoire. The public reads were reprocessed in TCRdb via fastp at Q25 and MiXCR, keeping in-frame beta chains. Merged by CDR3 protein, the rows form single entries marked with the most common genes and DNA. The V and J calls follow TCRdb's processing rather than the paper's. This sample lists 200,000 to 300,000 distinct CDR3 sequences; more than 6.5% were detected once. More than 0.85% of the sample comes from the top ten.

The V end gives up 0 bases and the J end 4 bases, leaving 6 bases in the junction not matched to a gene. CDR1 and CDR2 are drawn from the germline V gene: SGDLS, YYNGEE. The cysteine opens and the phenylalanine closes a CDR3 of 16 amino acids. Only the CDR3 region is kept as DNA, spanning 48 bases read in frame from base 1. The treatment or condition label for this specimen denotes: live attenuated yellow fever vaccine strain. PBMCs were isolated from peripheral blood using a standard Ficoll-Paque protocol. CD4 and CD8 T-cell fractions were isolated with Dynabeads CD4 and CD8 positive selection kits. TriZol was used to extract RNA from bulk PBMCs, from CD4 and CD8 fractions, and from dextramer-positive and dextramer-negative fractions.

The sequence derives from a young man who received the YFV17D yellow fever vaccine. The sequenced sample was CD4+ T cells sorted from PBMCs, obtained on the day of the yellow fever booster vaccination. The rearrangement combines TRBV9 with TRBJ2-1; 8 nucleotides in the junction match TRBD1. The CDR3 region has the sequence CASSVGQGMSYNEQFF. In nucleotides, the sequence is TGTGCCAGCAGCGTAGGACAGGGGATGTCATACAATGAGCAGTTCTTC.